Each of the 9 T cell receptor beta chains below was sequenced from the same sample in a study of cytomegalovirus exposure and HLA in healthy donors. Vbeta (60) and Jbeta (13) primers were used in the PCR. Profiling relied on immunoSEQ multiplex PCR, and the TCRdb table lists in-frame clones only, not all of them. The data hold 76,000 or so clones, with 73% observed a single time. Input material: PBMCs. The receptors come from a woman aged 40 to 50 in good health and CMV-seropositive.

The chain carries TRBV7-2 and TRBJ1-2; TRBD1 matches at 8 bases. Germline CDR1 and CDR2: SGHTA and FQGNSA. V trimming: 2 bases; J trimming: 7 bases; junction bases outside the gene matches: 6. The CDR3 totals 14 residues. The CDR3 DNA sequence: TGTGCCAGCAGCTTACAGAGACAGGGGTCTGGCTACACCTTC. This encodes CASSLQRQGSGYTF.

CDR3 sequence reads: CASRALGEQFF. CDR3 DNA: TGTGCCAGCAGGGCCCTCGGGGAGCAGTTCTTC. The genes are TRBV2 and TRBJ2-1, with no clear D. This CDR3 is 11 amino acids long. Trimming pared 6 bases from V and 10 bases from J, leaving 10 bases between. Germline V gives CDR1 SNHLY, CDR2 FYNNEI. The full variable domain, its missing parts supplied by reference TRBV2 and TRBJ2-1, is EPEVTQTPSHQVTQMGQEVILRCVPISNHLYFYWYRQILGQKVEFLVSFYNNEISEKSEIFDDQFSVERPDGSNFTLKIRSTKLEDSAMYFCASRALGEQFFGPGTRLTVL.

CDR3 nucleotide sequence: TGCAGCGTTGGAGCAGGGTACCGCACAGATACGCAGTATTTT. Protein sequence: CSVGAGYRTDTQYF. The V and J genes are TRBV29-1 and TRBJ2-3; possibly TRBD1 for D (5 bases). V was cut by 4 bases and J by 1 base, with 12 bases left in between. CDR1 and CDR2 from the germline V gene are SQVTM and ANQGSEA. The length of the CDR3 is 14 residues.

This chain's CDR3 is CASRDTGVAGELFF. CDR3 DNA: TGTGCCAGCAGAGACACAGGGGTGGCCGGGGAGCTGTTTTTT. The chain links TRBV9 to TRBJ2-2; TRBD1 agrees at 7 bases. This CDR3 spans 14 amino acids. The V gene's germline CDR1 is SGDLS and CDR2 YYNGEE. V trimming: 5 bases; J trimming: 6 bases; junction bases outside the gene matches: 7.

The gene calls are TRBV30 and TRBJ1-5; maybe TRBD1 (6 bases). V gave up 2 bases and J gave up 0 bases, with 17 bases separating them. CDR1 GTSNPN and CDR2 SVGIG come from the germline V gene (reference sequence). The CDR3 runs 17 residues. The CDR3 sequence: CAWSPTGTPYSNQPQHF. The DNA for the CDR3 is TGTGCCTGGAGTCCGACCGGGACACCATATAGCAATCAGCCCCAGCATTTT. Looking up the rest from reference TRBV30 and TRBJ1-5 gives the full variable domain: SQTIHQWPATLVQPVGSPLSLECTVEGTSNPNLYWYRQAAGRGLQLLFYSVGIGQISSEVPQNLSASRPQDRQFILSSKKLLLSDSGFYLCAWSPTGTPYSNQPQHFGDGTRLSIL.

The chain couples TRBV7-9 to TRBJ2-7; TRBD2 might be the D (7 bases). The CDR3 spans 15 residues. From germline, CDR1 is SEHNR and CDR2 FQNEAQ (reference sequence). V lost 1 base, J lost 3 bases, and 13 bases lay in between. The CDR3 DNA reads TGTGCCAGCAGCTTAGGGGGGGGCAGGGGCTACGAGCAGTACTTC. As protein: CASSLGGGRGYEQYF.

The V gene is TRBV7-9, the J gene TRBJ2-3; 13 nucleotides line up with TRBD2. The CDR3 spans 16 residues. Trimming at V came to 5 bases and at J to 2 bases, leaving 4 bases not matched to a gene. In germline, CDR1 is SEHNR, CDR2 FQNEAQ (reference sequence). CDR3 DNA: TGTGCCAGCAGCAAGGGACTAGCGGGACACACAGATACGCAGTATTTT. The encoded protein is CASSKGLAGHTDTQYF.

This clone was counted a few times. The rearrangement links TRBV6-5 to TRBJ2-5; 9 bases fit TRBD1. The CDR3 loop spans 15 amino acids. In germline, CDR1 is MNHEY, CDR2 SVGAGI. V lost 6 bases and J lost 5; bases outside the gene matches: 10. CDR3 in amino acids: CASSLTQGAKETQYF. CDR3 bases: TGTGCCAGCAGCCTTACACAGGGGGCCAAGGAGACCCAGTACTTC.

The rearrangement uses TRBV30 and TRBJ1-4; D is perhaps TRBD1 (5 bases). CDR3 length equals 15 residues. Germline values: CDR1 GTSNPN, CDR2 SVGIG (reference sequence). The CDR3: CAGGAGGTTNEKLFF. Written as DNA, the CDR3 is TGTGCTGGAGGTGCGGGGGGAACGACTAATGAAAAACTGTTTTTT.